The sequence of this T cell receptor (beta chain) was determined in a study of OX40 agonist ivuxolimab in advanced cancers. Trimming removed 5 bases at V and 2 bases at J, with 18 bases between. Germline V gives CDR1 SGHNT, CDR2 YENEEA. This CDR3 is 16 amino acids long. Whole-study findings and limits: The study found that CD8+ T cells averaged more expanded clones than CD4+. Near-lowest levels of clonal expansion characterized partial responders at 0.1-3.0 mg/kg.

Only in-frame clones appear in the TCRdb table, and some are missing; sequencing was by immunoSEQ multiplex PCR. The sample has tens of thousands of clones; 82% are singletons. Turning to this clone: Its antigen is undetermined.

Sequences were derived from CD4+ or CD8+ T cells sorted from blood, sampled in a trial of the OX40 agonist ivuxolimab. The rearrangement uses TRBV11-3 and TRBJ2-5; TRBD2 might be the D (6 bases). This TCR derives from an adult with an advanced solid tumor such as melanoma, head and neck, liver or kidney cancer. The CDR3 nucleotides read TGTGCCAGCAGCCCCTACAGGCGGGGTTCTCAAGAGACCCAGTACTTC. Encoded protein: CASSPYRRGSQETQYF.